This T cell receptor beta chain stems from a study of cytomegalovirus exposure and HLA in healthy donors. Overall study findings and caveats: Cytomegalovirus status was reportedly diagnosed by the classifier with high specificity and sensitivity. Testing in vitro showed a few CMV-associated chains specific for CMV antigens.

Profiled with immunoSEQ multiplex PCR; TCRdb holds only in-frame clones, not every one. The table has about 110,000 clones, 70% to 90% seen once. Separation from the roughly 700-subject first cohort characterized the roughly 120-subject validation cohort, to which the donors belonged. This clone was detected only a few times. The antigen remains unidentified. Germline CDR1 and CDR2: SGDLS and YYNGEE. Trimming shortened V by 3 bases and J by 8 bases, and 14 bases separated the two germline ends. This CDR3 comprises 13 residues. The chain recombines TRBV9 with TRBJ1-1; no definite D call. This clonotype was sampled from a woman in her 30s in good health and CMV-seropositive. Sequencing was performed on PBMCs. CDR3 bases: TGTGCCAGCAGCGGCGGCTTAGTCACGGAAGCTTTCTTT. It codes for CASSGGLVTEAFF.